The rows below give T cell receptor beta chains drawn from one sample of a study of immune evolution from preneoplasia to lung adenocarcinoma. The data were produced by immunoSEQ multiplex PCR, yet TCRdb's version contains in-frame clones alone and is incomplete. The sample shows 6,000 to 7,500 clones, roughly 73% of them seen only once. The sequenced material came from FFPE lung adenocarcinoma in situ tissue. These receptors were taken from a donor of 70 years or more with lung adenocarcinoma. The CDR3 runs from the conserved cysteine through the conserved F or W. The order of the fields is CDR3 length, J gene, V gene, clone size, D gene, CDR3 DNA, CDR3 protein. A D gene is named only where the DNA matches it firmly. Clone size is given for some rows only: seen once, a few or many times, or a class if the clone is expanded.

CDR3 length: 12
J gene: TRBJ1-1
V gene: TRBV28
clone size: once
D gene: -
CDR3 DNA: TGTGCCAGCAGCCGCCGTGCGGCAGAAGCTTTCTTT
CDR3 protein: CASSRRAAEAFF

CDR3 length: 14
J gene: TRBJ1-2
V gene: TRBV7-2
clone size: -
D gene: -
CDR3 DNA: TGTGCCAGCAGCCCATCCAGGGCTAACTATGGCTACACCTTC
CDR3 protein: CASSPSRANYGYTF

CDR3 length: 16
J gene: TRBJ1-6
V gene: TRBV11-3
clone size: -
D gene: -
CDR3 DNA: TGTGCCAGCAGCTTCTCCTCAGATGGGGTTAATTCACCCCTCCACTTT
CDR3 protein: CASSFSSDGVNSPLHF

CDR3 length: 13
J gene: TRBJ2-1
V gene: TRBV15
clone size: -
D gene: -
CDR3 DNA: TGTGCCACCAGCAGAGGGGCAGACAATGAGCAGTTCTTC
CDR3 protein: CATSRGADNEQFF

CDR3 length: 16
J gene: TRBJ1-2
V gene: TRBV5-8
clone size: once
D gene: TRBD1
CDR3 DNA: TGTGCCAGCAGCCCCCCCGGTAGAGGGGGCTGGGATGGCTACACCTTC
CDR3 protein: CASSPPGRGGWDGYTF

CDR3 length: 14
J gene: TRBJ1-2
V gene: TRBV30
clone size: -
D gene: -
CDR3 DNA: TGTGCCTGGAGCCGCGGGGGGGGCCACTATGGCTACACCTTC
CDR3 protein: CAWSRGGGHYGYTF

CDR3 length: 13
J gene: TRBJ1-1
V gene: TRBV18
clone size: -
D gene: TRBD1
CDR3 DNA: TGTGCCAGCTCACTCGACAGGGGGACTGAAGCTTTCTTT
CDR3 protein: CASSLDRGTEAFF

CDR3 length: 14
J gene: TRBJ2-2
V gene: TRBV5-6
clone size: -
D gene: -
CDR3 DNA: TGTGCCAGCAGCTTTCGACACGCTGGGGGGGAGCTGTTTTTT
CDR3 protein: CASSFRHAGGELFF

CDR3 length: 16
J gene: TRBJ1-3
V gene: TRBV19
clone size: -
D gene: -
CDR3 DNA: TGTGCCAGTAGGAAACAGGGAGGGGCCTCTGGAAACACCATATATTTT
CDR3 protein: CASRKQGGASGNTIYF

CDR3 length: 12
J gene: TRBJ2-1
V gene: TRBV5-1
clone size: -
D gene: -
CDR3 DNA: TGCGCCAGCAGCTACACAATGGTTGAGCAGTTCTTC
CDR3 protein: CASSYTMVEQFF

CDR3 length: 16
J gene: TRBJ2-5
V gene: TRBV9
clone size: few
D gene: -
CDR3 DNA: TGTGCCAGCAGCGTAGCGCTCGGGGGTGCTCAAGAGACCCAGTACTTC
CDR3 protein: CASSVALGGAQETQYF

CDR3 length: 14
J gene: TRBJ2-5
V gene: TRBV2
clone size: -
D gene: -
CDR3 DNA: TGTGCCAGCAGTGACGGAGCTTACCGGCAGACCCAGTACTTC
CDR3 protein: CASSDGAYRQTQYF

CDR3 length: 14
J gene: TRBJ1-5
V gene: TRBV11-2
clone size: -
D gene: TRBD1
CDR3 DNA: TGTGCCAGCAGCTTGGGACAGGTCGACCAGCCCCAGCATTTT
CDR3 protein: CASSLGQVDQPQHF

CDR3 length: 16
J gene: TRBJ2-7
V gene: TRBV4-1
clone size: few
D gene: TRBD2
CDR3 DNA: TGCGCCAGCAGCCAAGATAGAACTAGCGGGACCCACGAGCAGTACTTC
CDR3 protein: CASSQDRTSGTHEQYF

CDR3 length: 14
J gene: TRBJ2-7
V gene: TRBV19
clone size: -
D gene: -
CDR3 DNA: TGTGCCAGTAGTATGGGTAGGGGATCCTACGAGCAGTACTTC
CDR3 protein: CASSMGRGSYEQYF

CDR3 length: 15
J gene: TRBJ2-3
V gene: TRBV7-2
clone size: -
D gene: TRBD1
CDR3 DNA: TGTGCCAGCAGCTTAGCGACAGGGGCGGGAGATACGCAGTATTTT
CDR3 protein: CASSLATGAGDTQYF

CDR3 length: 14
J gene: TRBJ2-3
V gene: TRBV7-9
clone size: -
D gene: -
CDR3 DNA: TGTGCCAGCAGCAAATTGAGGAAAGCAGATACGCAGTATTTT
CDR3 protein: CASSKLRKADTQYF

CDR3 length: 15
J gene: TRBJ1-4
V gene: TRBV18
clone size: -
D gene: -
CDR3 DNA: TGTGCCAGCTCACCACGGTCAGGGTTAGAGGAAAAACTGTTTTTT
CDR3 protein: CASSPRSGLEEKLFF

CDR3 length: 15
J gene: TRBJ1-3
V gene: TRBV28
clone size: -
D gene: TRBD1
CDR3 DNA: TGTGCCAGCTTACCCGGGACAGGGACCGGAAACACCATATATTTT
CDR3 protein: CASLPGTGTGNTIYF

CDR3 length: 10
J gene: TRBJ1-2
V gene: TRBV6-1
clone size: -
D gene: -
CDR3 DNA: TGTGCCAGCCGCGAGGATGGCTACACCTTC
CDR3 protein: CASREDGYTF

CDR3 length: 13
J gene: TRBJ1-4
V gene: TRBV19
clone size: -
D gene: -
CDR3 DNA: TGTGCCAGTAGTATAGGGGTAGGCGAAAAACTGTTTTTT
CDR3 protein: CASSIGVGEKLFF

CDR3 length: 16
J gene: TRBJ1-4
V gene: TRBV27
clone size: -
D gene: -
CDR3 DNA: TGTGCCAGCAAGCGGGGGAGGGAACTAGGGGGTGAAAAACTGTTTTTT
CDR3 protein: CASKRGRELGGEKLFF